The 16 T cell receptor beta chains presented below share a single source sample, sequenced in a study of blood T cell repertoires in COVID-19. Method: immunoSEQ multiplex PCR; TCRdb's copy keeps in-frame clones and lacks some. Here the sample spans approximately 340,000 clones, 80% to 90% being singletons. Source material: peripheral blood. The receptor set was obtained from a man younger than 40 with active or convalescent COVID-19.

The chain joins TRBV2 to TRBJ2-6; D gene ambiguous. Germline assignment: CDR1 SNHLY and CDR2 FYNNEI. This CDR3 has 17 residues. Deletions cut 5 bases from V and 0 bases from J, with 14 bases between. The CDR3 nucleotides read TGTGCCAGCAGTATCGGTCCGACGGGCTCTGGGGCCAACGTCCTGACTTTC. Protein: CASSIGPTGSGANVLTF.

The chain couples TRBV27 to TRBJ2-4, with D perhaps matching TRBD2 (7 bases). This CDR3 has 16 amino acids. Trimming left V 6 bases short and J 3 bases short, with 18 bases between. CDR1 MNHEY and CDR2 SMNVEV come from the germline V gene (reference sequence). The CDR3 DNA follows: TGTGCCAGCAGATTTACTGGGGGGGCGGGCAAAAACATTCAGTACTTC. Protein: CASRFTGGAGKNIQYF.

This rearrangement joins TRBV5-6 to TRBJ2-1, with TRBD1 matching 9 bases. J was trimmed by 2 bases and V by 4 bases; bases with no gene match: 1. The CDR3 runs 14 residues. CDR1 is SGHDT, CDR2 YYEEEE, per germline. The CDR3 loop reads CASSRDRAYNEQFF. For the CDR3, the DNA is TGTGCCAGCAGCCGGGACAGGGCCTACAATGAGCAGTTCTTC.

About this clone: The sample contains more than one DNA sequence encoding this CDR3. This chain connects TRBV5-1 to TRBJ1-2; TRBD1 matches at 7 bases. Germline-derived CDR1 and CDR2 are SGHRS and YFSETQ. V lost 1 base, J lost 5 bases, and 8 bases stayed unmatched. The CDR3 is 15 residues long. CDR3 bases: TGCGCCAGCAGCTTGAGCACAGGGGACCTTTATGGCTACACCTTC. It yields the protein CASSLSTGDLYGYTF.

This clone was found many times. The genes are TRBV7-9 and TRBJ2-7; possible D gene TRBD1, 6 bases. V was pared by 1 base and J by 2 bases, with 15 bases between. Germline lookup yields CDR1 SEHNR and CDR2 FQNEAQ (reference sequence). The CDR3 is 16 amino acids. Here the CDR3 DNA reads TGTGCCAGCAGCTTAGGGGCAGGGGTCCTGACCTACGAGCAGTACTTC. As protein: CASSLGAGVLTYEQYF. Full variable domain (missing parts from reference TRBV7-9 and TRBJ2-7): DTGVSQNPRHKITKRGQNVTFRCDPISEHNRLYWYRQTLGQGPEFLTYFQNEAQLEKSRLLSDRFSAERPKGSFSTLEIQRTEQGDSAMYLCASSLGAGVLTYEQYFGPGTRLTVT.

The chain employs TRBV7-9 and TRBJ1-1; a weak D match, TRBD1 (6 bases). Trimming left V 3 bases short and J 6 bases short, with 14 bases between. The CDR3 sequence is 14 residues long. CDR1 SEHNR and CDR2 FQNEAQ come from the germline V gene (reference sequence). CDR3 nucleotides: TGTGCCAGCAGCTTCTCCAACAGGGTCCCTGAAGCTTTCTTT. It translates to CASSFSNRVPEAFF.

The chain has TRBV29-1 and TRBJ1-4, with D possibly matching TRBD1 (6 bases). From germline, CDR1 is SQVTM and CDR2 ANQGSEA. This CDR3 comprises 15 residues. The V and J ends lost 3 bases and 7 bases respectively, with 18 bases between them. CDR3 sequence reads: CSVDTGTQGGEKLFF. CDR3 in DNA: TGCAGCGTTGACACCGGGACCCAAGGGGGTGAAAAACTGTTTTTT.

V and J are TRBV21-1 and TRBJ2-1; TRBD1, the D gene given by the table, was not confirmed from the DNA. TRBV21-1 is an annotated pseudogene. This CDR3 has 11 residues. The CDR3 region has the DNA TGTGCCAGCACCAGATACAATGAGCAGTTCTTC. It is translated as CASTRYNEQFF.

The chain recombines TRBV4-1 with TRBJ2-2; D ambiguous. The germline gives CDR1 MGHRA, CDR2 YSYEKL. The CDR3 length is 15 residues. V was trimmed by 1 base and J by 1 base, leaving 7 bases between them. The CDR3 DNA reads as TGCGCCAGCAGCCAAGCAACCAGGAACACCGGGGAGCTGTTTTTT. This sequence encodes CASSQATRNTGELFF.

The rearrangement links TRBV28 to TRBJ1-1; 9 positions match TRBD1. CDR1 MDHEN and CDR2 SYDVKM come from the germline V gene. This CDR3 comprises 13 residues. V dropped 6 bases and J dropped 9; count of bases not matched to a gene: 8. This CDR3 is CASSPRQGGQAFF. Here the CDR3 DNA reads TGTGCCAGCAGCCCGCGACAGGGGGGACAAGCTTTCTTT.

The V and J genes are TRBV4-2 and TRBJ1-1; 9 bases are shared with TRBD1. Unmatched junction bases numbered 15, after V lost 3 bases and J lost 7 bases. The CDR3 extends over 17 amino acids. Germline V CDR1 and CDR2: LGHNA, YNFKEQ. The CDR3 sequence is CASSHLEGSGTGREAFF. The CDR3 DNA follows: TGTGCCAGCAGCCATCTCGAGGGGTCCGGGACAGGGCGTGAAGCTTTCTTT.

The chain uses TRBV12-3 or TRBV12-4 and TRBJ1-5; D remains unclear. The CDR3 totals 13 residues. V was pared by 4 bases and J by 4 bases, with 8 bases between. CDR3 sequence (DNA): TGTGCCAGCAGTTCTAACCGAAATCAGCCCCAGCATTTT. It translates to CASSSNRNQPQHF.

The chain joins TRBV13 to TRBJ2-3; 9 bases match TRBD1. The CDR3 covers 14 residues. Trimming at V came to 4 bases and at J to 5 bases, leaving 4 bases not matched to a gene. Germline assignment: CDR1 PRHDT and CDR2 FYEKMQ (reference sequence). In DNA, the CDR3 is TGTGCCAGCAGCTACAGGGGGCGCGGAGATACGCAGTATTTT. Amino acid sequence: CASSYRGRGDTQYF.

The chain recombines TRBV20-1 with TRBJ2-7; 9 bases are shared with TRBD2. The CDR3 has 14 residues. With 3 bases clipped from V and 3 bases from J, the junction kept 6 bases outside the gene matches. Germline V gives CDR1 DFQATT, CDR2 SNEGSKA (reference sequence). The CDR3 loop reads CSASRLAGLYEQYF. The CDR3 DNA reads TGCAGTGCTAGTAGGCTAGCGGGGCTCTACGAGCAGTACTTC.

This chain joins TRBV6-2 or TRBV6-3 and TRBJ2-6; tentative D call: TRBD2 (5 bases). V lost 5 bases to trimming and J lost 4 bases, with 15 bases between them. Germline V lookup: CDR1 MNHEY, CDR2 SVGEGT. The CDR3 runs 16 residues. CDR3 amino acids: CASSPRRGLGANVLTF. Written as DNA, the CDR3 is TGTGCCAGCAGTCCCAGACGAGGGCTGGGGGCCAACGTCCTGACTTTC.

The chain couples TRBV6-6 to TRBJ2-3, with TRBD2 matching 12 bases. The length of the CDR3 is 15 residues. Germline V gene data show CDR1 as MNHNY and CDR2 as SVGAGI (reference sequence). Trimming cost V 5 bases and J 3 bases; bases outside gene matches: 3. In nucleotides, the CDR3 is TGTGCCAGCAGTCTAGCGGGAGGGGGGACAGATACGCAGTATTTT. Translated, it gives CASSLAGGGTDTQYF.